The entry below describes one TCR beta chain. Germline-derived CDR1 and CDR2 are WNHNN and SYGVQD (reference sequence). V shed 3 bases, J shed 2 bases, and the junction held 2 bases outside the gene matches. This CDR3 has 16 amino acids. This record belongs to a study of shared clonotypes between healthy human individuals. TCRdb's copy holds only in-frame clones and misses some; the assay was immunoSEQ multiplex PCR. Of 2.5 million or so clones listed, around nine tenths are singletons. The sample comprised naive CD4+ T cells sorted from blood. Subset specified: CD45RA+ positively selected. The TCR sequence derives from a man between 18 and 35 years old in good health. This chain links TRBV10-1 with TRBJ2-3; 13 positions match TRBD2. The CDR3 reads CASSEGLAGATDTQYF. CDR3 DNA: TGCGCCAGCAGTGAAGGACTAGCGGGAGCCACAGATACGCAGTATTTT.